This is a list of T cell receptor beta chains from one sample in a study of T-cell memory formation after mild COVID-19. TCRdb used MiXCR to reprocess the 5' RACE reads, holding one entry per CDR3 protein. The sample shows 470,000 or so distinct CDR3 sequences, around a sixth of them seen only once. The sequencing input was PBMCs or a T cell subset sorted from them (not recorded which). The receptors here all came from an adult woman who had mild COVID-19 (a few samples of this study predate the infection). Cell type and time point are not known. Each CDR3 is given with its conserved first and last residue. The order of the fields is clone size, D gene, V gene, J gene, CDR3 DNA, CDR3 protein. The D gene is left open where the match is weak. The size entry is marked missing in some rows and otherwise reads once, few, many or a size class.

size: few
D: TRBD2
V: TRBV12-3/TRBV12-4
J: TRBJ2-3
DNA: TGTGCCAGCAGCCAGGGACTAGCGGGGGTCTCGGATACGCAGTATTTT
CDR3: CASSQGLAGVSDTQYF

size: .
D: .
V: TRBV4-2
J: TRBJ2-7
DNA: TGTGCCAGCAGCCCCAGGTGGCCCTACGAGCAGTACTTC
CDR3: CASSPRWPYEQYF

size: .
D: TRBD2
V: TRBV18
J: TRBJ2-2
DNA: TGTGCCAGCTCACCACGACTAGCGGGAGAAGGTACCGGGGAGCTGTTTTTT
CDR3: CASSPRLAGEGTGELFF

size: few
D: .
V: TRBV12-3/TRBV12-4
J: TRBJ2-3
DNA: TGTGCCAGCAGGAACAGGGAAAGGCAGTATTTT
CDR3: CASRNRERQYF

size: .
D: .
V: TRBV7-2
J: TRBJ2-3
DNA: TGTGCCAGCAGCCCACACCCCGGCACAGATACGCAGTATTTT
CDR3: CASSPHPGTDTQYF

size: few
D: .
V: TRBV25-1
J: TRBJ2-1
DNA: TGTGCCAGCAGCCTTGACAGACCCCACAATGAGCAGTTCTTC
CDR3: CASSLDRPHNEQFF

size: .
D: .
V: TRBV20-1
J: TRBJ2-3
DNA: TGCAGTGCCGTCCCGGGCCGGGGGCTAACAGATACGCAGTATTTT
CDR3: CSAVPGRGLTDTQYF

size: .
D: .
V: TRBV7-9
J: TRBJ1-5
DNA: TGTGCCAGCAGTCCGGACAGTTCCTCTCAGCCCCAGCATTTT
CDR3: CASSPDSSSQPQHF

size: few
D: .
V: TRBV7-2
J: TRBJ2-5
DNA: TGTGCCAGCAGCTCTGACCAGCTGACGGCATGGGAGACCCAGTACTTC
CDR3: CASSSDQLTAWETQYF

size: .
D: .
V: TRBV12-3/TRBV12-4
J: TRBJ1-2
DNA: TGTGCCAGCAGCCCTTTCCAGGCAAGCTATGGCTACACCTTC
CDR3: CASSPFQASYGYTF

size: many
D: TRBD2
V: TRBV5-1
J: TRBJ2-3
DNA: TGTGCCAGCAGTCTCCTGGCGGGAGCTAGCACAGATACGCAGTATTTT
CDR3: CASSLLAGASTDTQYF